These T cell receptor beta chains were read from a single sample in a study of blood T cell repertoires in COVID-19. Profiling relied on immunoSEQ multiplex PCR, and the TCRdb table lists in-frame clones only, not all of them. The profile covers some 220,000 clones, with 65% to 90% appearing a single time and 2% to 3% taken by the ten largest. Material: peripheral blood. These TCRs come from a woman aged 70-85 years with COVID-19, enrolled during active disease. Both conserved end residues are part of each CDR3. Each record gives: D gene, CDR3 length, J gene, V gene, clone size, CDR3 DNA, CDR3 protein. The D gene is left open where the match is weak. Clone sizes are given selectively: once, few, many, or a class where the clone is expanded.

TRBD2,17,TRBJ2-1,TRBV7-6,NA,TGTGCCAGCAGCTTAGCGGGAGAGCGGGAGTTATGGGATGAGCAGTTCTTC,CASSLAGERELWDEQFF
TRBD1,15,TRBJ2-7,TRBV5-6,few,TGTGCCAGCAGCTCGCCCGGGACAGACTCCTACGAGCAGTACTTC,CASSSPGTDSYEQYF
NA,12,TRBJ1-6,TRBV5-1,NA,TGCGCCAGCAGCTACGGGAATTCACCCCTCCACTTT,CASSYGNSPLHF
NA,13,TRBJ2-3,TRBV12-3/TRBV12-4,NA,TGTGCCAGCAGTTTTGGGGACACACGGACGCAGTATTTT,CASSFGDTRTQYF
NA,14,TRBJ1-2,TRBV10-3,NA,TGTGCCATCACGCTTGGGAGTCCTAACTATGGCTACACCTTC,CAITLGSPNYGYTF
NA,14,TRBJ2-2,TRBV29-1,NA,TGCAGCGTAGGAGGAAGCGGGTGGGCGGGGGAGCTGTTTTTT,CSVGGSGWAGELFF
NA,14,TRBJ2-5,TRBV6-5,NA,TGTGCCAGCTCGAGGGGGGGCACCCAAGAGACCCAGTACTTC,CASSRGGTQETQYF
NA,11,TRBJ1-1,TRBV19,once,TGTGCCAGTAGTCGGGGATCGCGGGCTTTCTTT,CASSRGSRAFF
NA,17,TRBJ2-3,TRBV5-6,NA,TGTGCCAGCAGCTTGCGGGTGTCGGGTACCCTCGCAGATACGCAGTATTTT,CASSLRVSGTLADTQYF
TRBD1,13,TRBJ1-6,TRBV2,NA,TGTGCCAGCAGGAGGACAGGGAATTCACCCCTCCACTTT,CASRRTGNSPLHF
NA,16,TRBJ2-1,TRBV19,NA,TGTGCCAGTAGTAACCAGCCGGACTTGGGGGGTCGGAAGCAGTTCTTC,CASSNQPDLGGRKQFF
NA,16,TRBJ1-2,TRBV4-2,NA,TGTGCCAGCAGCCAAGATCCCCGGACAGCGGCCTATGGCTACACCTTC,CASSQDPRTAAYGYTF
TRBD2,15,TRBJ2-1,TRBV7-2,NA,TGTGCCAGCAGCTTCACTAGCGGGGGGGCCCGTGAGCAGTTCTTC,CASSFTSGGAREQFF
TRBD1,16,TRBJ1-2,TRBV5-6,NA,TGTGCCAGCAGCTCCTTACAGGGGTCTGCTAACTATGGCTACACCTTC,CASSSLQGSANYGYTF
NA,15,TRBJ1-2,TRBV4-3,NA,TGCGCCAGCAGCCAGGCACCTCGTGAGGCTTATGGCTACACCTTC,CASSQAPREAYGYTF
NA,14,TRBJ1-6,TRBV5-6,few,TGTGCCAGCAGCCTGGGACGGGATAATTCACCCCTCCACTTT,CASSLGRDNSPLHF
NA,16,TRBJ1-4,TRBV18,NA,TGTGCCAGCTCACCGGGAGGGGGACGACCTAATGAAAAACTGTTTTTT,CASSPGGGRPNEKLFF
NA,14,TRBJ2-5,TRBV7-8,NA,TGTGCCAGCAGCTTAAGTCGACAGTCAGAGACCCAGTACTTC,CASSLSRQSETQYF
NA,15,TRBJ1-1,TRBV18,NA,TGTGCCAGCTCAGCAAACCGGGGGGAGAACACTGAAGCTTTCTTT,CASSANRGENTEAFF
NA,17,TRBJ1-5,TRBV7-6,once,TGTGCCAGCAGCTTTCTACCCTCAGGGGCTAGCAATCAGCCCCAGCATTTT,CASSFLPSGASNQPQHF
NA,16,TRBJ1-4,TRBV5-1,NA,TGCGCCAGCAGCTTGGGGACAGCCGCAACTAATGAAAAACTGTTTTTT,CASSLGTAATNEKLFF
NA,15,TRBJ1-1,TRBV4-3,NA,TGCGCCAGCAGCCAAGACATGGGGGGGACAACTGAAGCTTTCTTT,CASSQDMGGTTEAFF
TRBD1,16,TRBJ1-4,TRBV10-2,NA,TGCGCCAGCAGTGAGTCATTGGGACAGTGGCATGAAAAACTGTTTTTT,CASSESLGQWHEKLFF
TRBD2,16,TRBJ2-5,TRBV7-2,NA,TGTGCCAGCAGCCCGGCGGGACTAGCGAGGCAAGAGACCCAGTACTTC,CASSPAGLARQETQYF
TRBD1,18,TRBJ1-6,TRBV11-3,NA,TGTGCCAGCAGCTCTAGGGGCACCCTCCGGGACAGGGTTTCACCCCTCCACTTT,CASSSRGTLRDRVSPLHF
NA,17,TRBJ1-3,TRBV6-1,NA,TGTGCCAGCAGTGAAGACCGGGTAGTTTACTCTGGAAACACCATATATTTT,CASSEDRVVYSGNTIYF
TRBD1,16,TRBJ2-4,TRBV6-2/TRBV6-3,NA,TGTGCCAGCAGTGGACAGGCACCCAGAGCCAAAAACATTCAGTACTTC,CASSGQAPRAKNIQYF
TRBD2,15,TRBJ2-7,TRBV7-6,NA,TGTGCCAGCAGCTGGACTAGCGGGGAGGCCTACGAGCAGTACTTC,CASSWTSGEAYEQYF
TRBD1,16,TRBJ1-5,TRBV3-1/TRBV3-2,NA,TGTGCCAGCAGCCAAGGCTCAGGACAGGGTGGTCAGCCCCAGCATTTT,CASSQGSGQGGQPQHF
TRBD2,14,TRBJ2-3,TRBV29-1,NA,TGCAGCGTCTTGCCCGGGAGGGCCGCAGATACGCAGTATTTT,CSVLPGRAADTQYF
NA,13,TRBJ1-1,TRBV7-9,NA,TGTGCCAGCAGCTTCGGACAGACTACTGAAGCTTTCTTT,CASSFGQTTEAFF
TRBD1,16,TRBJ1-3,TRBV6-1,NA,TGTGCCAGCAGTGAAGCAACGGGACAGGCCCGAAACACCATATATTTT,CASSEATGQARNTIYF
TRBD1,15,TRBJ1-2,TRBV7-9,NA,TGTGCCAGCAGCTTCGGACAGGGGAGGTACTATGGCTACACCTTC,CASSFGQGRYYGYTF
TRBD1,14,TRBJ2-5,TRBV29-1,NA,TGCAGCGGGTCCAGGGGGCGAGGCGGGGAGACCCAGTACTTC,CSGSRGRGGETQYF
NA,14,TRBJ1-5,TRBV7-2,NA,TGTGCCAGCAGCTCTCAGGGGCGTGAACAGCCCCAGCATTTT,CASSSQGREQPQHF
TRBD1,15,TRBJ1-2,TRBV27,NA,TGTGCCAGCAGTTTATCGACAGGGGAATTCTATGGCTACACCTTC,CASSLSTGEFYGYTF
TRBD1,18,TRBJ1-1,TRBV5-6,NA,TGTGCCAGCAGCCTCCCCCGGGACAGGGGGCGCGAGAACACTGAAGCTTTCTTT,CASSLPRDRGRENTEAFF
TRBD1,15,TRBJ2-2,TRBV7-6,NA,TGTGCCAGCAGCTTAGGGACAGGGAACACCGGGGAGCTGTTTTTT,CASSLGTGNTGELFF
TRBD1,14,TRBJ2-7,TRBV6-6,NA,TGTGCCAGCAGTACGACAGGGGGGTCCTACGAGCAGTACTTC,CASSTTGGSYEQYF
NA,14,TRBJ1-3,TRBV9,NA,TGTGCCAGCAGCGACAGGAGCTCTGGAAACACCATATATTTT,CASSDRSSGNTIYF
TRBD1,13,TRBJ1-4,TRBV7-2,NA,TGTGCCAGCAGCGATGGGACAGCTGAAAAACTGTTTTTT,CASSDGTAEKLFF
NA,13,TRBJ2-1,TRBV6-5,NA,TGTGCCAGCAGTCCCACAGGGTACAATGAGCAGTTCTTC,CASSPTGYNEQFF
TRBD1,16,TRBJ1-2,TRBV9,NA,TGTGCCAGCAGCGTTCACGGGACAGGGTGGGATGAGGGCTACACCTTC,CASSVHGTGWDEGYTF
NA,15,TRBJ2-1,TRBV7-6,NA,TGTGCCAGCAGCCTAGGCAGGGTGTTGGGCAATGAGCAGTTCTTC,CASSLGRVLGNEQFF
TRBD1,15,TRBJ1-4,TRBV7-2,NA,TGTGCCAGCAGCCTGACAGGGGGCAATAATGAAAAACTGTTTTTT,CASSLTGGNNEKLFF
NA,14,TRBJ1-3,TRBV7-9,NA,TGTGCCAGCAGCCAAGGAGGGTCTGGAAACACCATATATTTT,CASSQGGSGNTIYF
TRBD1,13,TRBJ2-7,TRBV7-2,NA,TGTGCCAGCAGCTTCGGGACAGCTGACGAGCAGTACTTC,CASSFGTADEQYF
NA,13,TRBJ1-2,TRBV7-9,once,TGTGCCAGCAGCTTAGGTCAGGGCTATGGCTACACCTTC,CASSLGQGYGYTF
NA,13,TRBJ2-5,TRBV29-1,NA,TGCAGCGTTCAGCGGGACACACAAGAGACCCAGTACTTC,CSVQRDTQETQYF
TRBD1,16,TRBJ2-7,TRBV18,NA,TGTGCCAGCTCACCACAGGACAGGGGGGTACCCTACGAGCAGTACTTC,CASSPQDRGVPYEQYF
NA,15,TRBJ1-4,TRBV11-3,NA,TGTGCCAGCAGCCCGGGACTTGCGGGTGGTGAAAAACTGTTTTTT,CASSPGLAGGEKLFF
NA,13,TRBJ2-2,TRBV9,NA,TGTGCCAGCACCAGCGGACTCACCGGGGAGCTGTTTTTT,CASTSGLTGELFF
NA,15,TRBJ2-7,TRBV7-2,NA,TGTGCCAGCAGCGCCGTTTTAGGGGAGGCCTACGAGCAGTACTTC,CASSAVLGEAYEQYF
NA,17,TRBJ1-3,TRBV30,NA,TGTGCCTGGAGCCCAGCCCCGATTAGCCTGAAAGGAAACACCATATATTTT,CAWSPAPISLKGNTIYF
TRBD1,12,TRBJ1-2,TRBV30,NA,TGTGCCTGGGTCGGGACAGCCTATGGCTACACCTTC,CAWVGTAYGYTF
NA,16,TRBJ1-2,TRBV6-5,once,TGTGCCAGCAGTTACTCGTTGGGGGCCCCGACCGGTGGCTACACCTTC,CASSYSLGAPTGGYTF
TRBD1,16,TRBJ1-2,TRBV15,NA,TGTGCCACCAGCAGAGGTCTCTTGGGACAGGGGAGAGGCTACACCTTC,CATSRGLLGQGRGYTF
TRBD1,12,TRBJ2-5,TRBV12-3/TRBV12-4,NA,TGTGCCAGTAACAGGGGCGGAGAGACCCAGTACTTC,CASNRGGETQYF
TRBD1,14,TRBJ1-1,TRBV6-4,NA,TGTGCCAGCAGTGTAAATCAGGACAGGGCTGAAGCTTTCTTT,CASSVNQDRAEAFF